What follows are 12 T cell receptor beta chains derived from one specimen sequenced in a study of blood T cell repertoires in COVID-19. Sequenced by immunoSEQ multiplex PCR; TCRdb stores in-frame clones only, minus some. Of 190,000 or so clones listed, more than 75% are singletons. The source material was peripheral blood. The receptors originated from a woman younger than 30 who had recovered from COVID-19.

V is TRBV24-1 and J is TRBJ2-1; 8 bases agree with TRBD2. From germline, CDR1 is KGHDR and CDR2 SFDVKD. Germline trimming cut 4 bases from V and 7 bases from J; bases unmatched to any gene: 14. The CDR3 covers 17 residues. This chain's CDR3 is CATSDPEKRESLNEQFF. The CDR3 DNA sequence: TGTGCCACCAGTGACCCGGAAAAGCGGGAGAGTTTGAATGAGCAGTTCTTC.

This rearrangement joins TRBV18 to TRBJ2-2; D is undetermined. The CDR3 covers 16 residues. The germline V gene encodes CDR1 KGHSH and CDR2 LQKENI. Trimming took off 2 bases at V and 1 base at J, with 11 bases between the two ends. The chain's CDR3 is CASSPRSSLNTGELFF. CDR3 nucleotides: TGTGCCAGCTCACCAAGGAGCAGTTTGAACACCGGGGAGCTGTTTTTT.

J is TRBJ2-1 and V is TRBV7-9; D gene unclear. The V end was cut by 1 base, the J end by 5 bases, with 15 bases between. Germline CDR1 is SEHNR and CDR2 is FQNEAQ (reference sequence). The CDR3 has 16 amino acids. CDR3 DNA sequence: TGTGCCAGCAGCTTAGAAGGTACCCCGCGGAACAATGAGCAGTTCTTC. Encoded protein: CASSLEGTPRNNEQFF. Filled out from reference TRBV7-9 and TRBJ2-1, the complete variable domain reads DTGVSQNPRHKITKRGQNVTFRCDPISEHNRLYWYRQTLGQGPEFLTYFQNEAQLEKSRLLSDRFSAERPKGSFSTLEIQRTEQGDSAMYLCASSLEGTPRNNEQFFGPGTRLTVL.

This chain links TRBV21-1 with TRBJ2-7; the D segment call TRBD1 is taken from the table without a DNA check. TRBV21-1 is a pseudogene segment. This CDR3 spans 12 amino acids. The CDR3: CARGGPAYEQYV. In nucleotides, the CDR3 is TGTGCCAGAGGTGGGCCGGCCTACGAGCAGTACGTC.

The chain links TRBV5-6 to TRBJ1-4, with TRBD1 matching 11 bases. The CDR3 sequence is 15 residues long. The germline CDR1 and CDR2 sequences are SGHDT and YYEEEE. With 4 bases clipped from V and 6 bases from J, the junction kept 5 bases outside the gene matches. CDR3 sequence reads: CASSRTGGADEKLFF. The CDR3 DNA reads as TGTGCCAGCAGCCGGACAGGGGGCGCGGATGAAAAACTGTTTTTT.

The chain combines TRBV5-1 with TRBJ1-1; 8 bases fit TRBD1. This CDR3 has 15 amino acids. Germline V gene data show CDR1 as SGHRS and CDR2 as YFSETQ. The J segment lost 4 bases and the V segment lost 3 bases, leaving 8 bases of the junction unmatched. In nucleotides, the CDR3 is TGCGCCAGCAGCTCCTACAGGGGGGCAACCACTGAAGCTTTCTTT. Protein sequence: CASSSYRGATTEAFF.

J is TRBJ1-1 and V is TRBV19; D is undetermined. The CDR3 covers 15 residues. Germline CDR1 LNHDA, CDR2 SQIVND (reference sequence). With 0 bases removed from V and 3 bases from J, the gap between germline ends came to 11 bases. The CDR3 nucleotides read TGTGCCAGTAGTATAGACATCGTTAGTGACACTGAAGCTTTCTTT. Protein product: CASSIDIVSDTEAFF.

CDR3 in amino acids: CASSVSGYGYTF. CDR3 in DNA: TGTGCCAGCAGCGTATCGGGCTATGGCTACACCTTC. V gene TRBV9 combines with J gene TRBJ1-2; no clear D gene. The CDR3 spans 12 residues. Germline CDR1 is SGDLS and CDR2 is YYNGEE. V was trimmed by 1 base and J by 4 bases, leaving 5 bases between them.

The chain recombines TRBV4-3 with TRBJ2-1; 10 bases are a match to TRBD1. V lost 0 bases, J lost 4 bases, and 6 bases stayed unmatched. From germline, CDR1 is LGHNA and CDR2 YSLEER. The CDR3 contains 17 residues. The CDR3 DNA sequence: TGCGCCAGCAGCCAAGAGGGACCGGGACAGGGGTACAATGAGCAGTTCTTC. Residues: CASSQEGPGQGYNEQFF.

V usage is TRBV6-1 and J usage is TRBJ2-7, with D maybe TRBD1 (5 bases). V lost 2 bases and J lost 2, with 10 bases in between. This CDR3 is built from 14 residues. Looked up from germline, CDR1 is MNHNS and CDR2 is SASEGT. CDR3 nucleotide sequence: TGTGCCAGCAGTGAATTCAGCAGGGCCTACGAGCAGTACGTC. Its protein product is CASSEFSRAYEQYV.

The rearrangement uses TRBV11-2 and TRBJ2-5; 11 nucleotides agree with TRBD1. Trimming removed 5 bases from V and 3 bases from J; junction bases left unmatched: 5. The CDR3 spans 15 residues. The V gene's germline CDR1 is SGHAT and CDR2 FQNNGV. The CDR3 bases are TGTGCCAGCAGCCCCCTGGGACAGGGGGAAGAGACCCAGTACTTC. This sequence encodes CASSPLGQGEETQYF.

The rearrangement links TRBV2 to TRBJ2-7; possible D gene TRBD1, 5 bases. Trimming removed 1 base from V and 4 bases from J, with 11 bases in between. This CDR3 is 14 amino acids long. From germline, CDR1 is SNHLY and CDR2 FYNNEI. The CDR3 DNA reads TGTGCCAGCAGTGAAGGCAGGGTCTCGTACGAGCAGTACTTC. Amino acids: CASSEGRVSYEQYF.